A single sample gave rise to the 10 T cell receptor beta chains below, sequenced in a study of CXCR3-negative and CXCR3-positive naive CD8 T cells. Whole-study results and caveats: Researchers report that CXCR3-positive naive cells carry more hydrophobic TRB CDR3s than CXCR3-negative naive cells.

These receptors' targets are unknown. It was by 5' RACE with UMI labels that the TRB cDNA libraries were prepared. TCRdb reprocessed the 5' RACE reads; each CDR3 protein has one entry and no DNA is given. This table holds 150,000 to 180,000 distinct CDR3 sequences. The source material was naive CXCR3+ CD8+ T cells from blood. The subset was: CD45RO-CCR7+CD27+CD95- naive CD8+ T cells expressing CXCR3 (TNR3+). These receptors were taken from a human donor in good health. Some clones in this sample may be carry-over from other donors' samples.

This chain connects TRBV29-1 to TRBJ1-2. The germline CDR1 and CDR2 sequences are SQVTM and ANQGSEA. This CDR3 is 13 amino acids long. CDR3 in amino acids: CSVDRSSTYGYTF.

The chain is built from TRBV20-1 and TRBJ1-1. The CDR3 is made up of 12 amino acids. Germline CDR1 reads DFQATT; CDR2 reads SNEGSKA (reference sequence). CDR3 sequence reads: CSGAAGITEAFF.

This chain connects TRBV6-5 to TRBJ1-5. This CDR3 is 14 amino acids long. From germline, CDR1 is MNHEY and CDR2 SVGAGI. This CDR3 reads CATSGGVSNQPQHF.

The J gene is TRBJ2-2, the V gene TRBV28; TCRdb reports TRBD1, a call that lacks DNA to check it against. The germline V gene encodes CDR1 MDHEN and CDR2 SYDVKM. The CDR3 extends over 14 amino acids. The CDR3 here is CASKGHTNTGELFF. Full variable domain (remainder filled in from reference TRBV28 and TRBJ2-2): DVKVTQSSRYLVKRTGEKVFLECVQDMDHENMFWYRQDPGLGLRLIYFSYDVKMKEKGDIPEGYSVSREKKERFSLILESASTNQTSMYLCASKGHTNTGELFFGEGSRLTVL.

This chain links TRBV7-8 with TRBJ2-7; the D call from TCRdb, TRBD2, cannot be confirmed without DNA. In germline, CDR1 is SGHVS, CDR2 FQNEAQ. The CDR3 covers 16 residues. The CDR3 protein is CASSLVSGGVRYEQYF.

The chain uses TRBV25-1 and TRBJ1-1. Germline V gives CDR1 MGHDK, CDR2 SYGVNS. The CDR3 spans 11 residues. The CDR3 region is CASSELREAFF.

The chain is built from TRBV29-1 and TRBJ2-7. The CDR3 is 14 amino acids. Germline loops: CDR1 SQVTM, CDR2 ANQGSEA. The chain's CDR3 is CSVVGGDNPYEQYF.

The V and J genes are TRBV5-6 and TRBJ2-3; as DNA is missing, the TRBD2 call by TCRdb cannot be tested. The CDR3 length is 14 residues. Germline-derived CDR1 and CDR2 are SGHDT and YYEEEE. The CDR3 sequence: CASSLASGGAPQYF.

The chain joins TRBV29-1 to TRBJ2-7; without DNA, the TCRdb call of TRBD2 cannot be checked. CDR3 length equals 15 residues. Germline V gives CDR1 SQVTM, CDR2 ANQGSEA. The CDR3 sequence: CSVEAGSGVPYEQYF.

The V gene is TRBV20-1, the J gene TRBJ2-7; TCRdb's D call, TRBD1, is unchecked because there is no DNA. Germline V CDR1 and CDR2: DFQATT, SNEGSKA (reference sequence). The CDR3 sequence is 13 residues long. The chain's CDR3 is CSARDRGGYEQYF.